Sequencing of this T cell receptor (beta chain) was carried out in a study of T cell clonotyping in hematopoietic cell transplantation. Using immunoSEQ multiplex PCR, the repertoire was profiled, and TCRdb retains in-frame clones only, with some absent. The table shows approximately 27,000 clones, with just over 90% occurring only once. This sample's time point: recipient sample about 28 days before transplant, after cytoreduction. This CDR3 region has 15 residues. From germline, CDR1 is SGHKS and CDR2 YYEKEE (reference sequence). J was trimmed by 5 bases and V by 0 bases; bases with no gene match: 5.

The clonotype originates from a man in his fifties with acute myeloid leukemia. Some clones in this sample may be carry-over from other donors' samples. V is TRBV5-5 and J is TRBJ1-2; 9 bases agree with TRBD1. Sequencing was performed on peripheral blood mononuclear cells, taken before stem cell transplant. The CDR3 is CASSLGQGVQYGYTF. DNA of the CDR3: TGTGCCAGCAGCTTGGGACAGGGGGTACAGTATGGCTACACCTTC.